What follows are 8 T cell receptor beta chains derived from one specimen sequenced in a study of T cells in Graves' hyperthyroidism and ophthalmopathy. Regions amplified from RNA transcripts were the TCR beta CDR3 regions. RT-PCR in the first round (using the HTBI primer set) targeted the TCR CDR3. MiXCR, run by TCRdb on the multiplex PCR reads, gives a single entry per CDR3 protein. The top ten clones hold 10% to 13% of a sample with about 740,000 distinct CDR3 sequences, around 15% of them seen once. The sequencing sample was made of blood. Receptors were obtained from a woman younger than 30 with Graves' hyperthyroidism.

Notes on this clonotype: Compared with germline, one end of the junction differs, possibly owing to a read error. The rearrangement uses TRBV7-8 and TRBJ2-7; the D gene is possibly TRBD1 (7 bases). CDR3 length: 13 residues. The germline CDR1 and CDR2 sequences are SGHVS and FQNEAQ. The CDR3 protein is CTSSGRGEDEQYF. CDR3 nucleotides: TGTACCAGCAGCGGCAGGGGGGAGGACGAGCAGTACTTC.

This chain joins TRBV12-5 and TRBJ2-3; 7 positions match TRBD1. CDR1 is LGHNT, CDR2 FRNRAP, per germline. V trimming: 3 bases; J trimming: 3 bases; junction bases outside the gene matches: 12. The CDR3 extends over 17 amino acids. CDR3 in amino acids: CASGFSPRDRVTDTQYF. The CDR3 nucleotides read TGTGCTAGTGGTTTTTCCCCACGAGACAGGGTAACAGATACGCAGTATTTT.

This clonotype turned up a few times. This rearrangement joins TRBV18 to TRBJ2-2; D is perhaps TRBD1 (5 bases). This CDR3 contains 16 residues. Germline CDR1 is KGHSH and CDR2 is LQKENI. V lost 3 bases and J 4 bases, leaving 15 bases between the germline ends. Here the CDR3 DNA reads TGTGCCAGCTCACCCATCAGGGCAAAAGGCACCGGGGAGCTGTTTTTT. Translated: CASSPIRAKGTGELFF. Combining the CDR3 with reference TRBV18 and TRBJ2-2 gives the whole variable domain NAGVMQNPRHLVRRRGQEARLRCSPMKGHSHVYWYRQLPEEGLKFMVYLQKENIIDESGMPKERFSAEFPKEGPSILRIQQVVRGDSAAYFCASSPIRAKGTGELFFGEGSRLTVL.

To note about this clonotype: A much bigger clone sits one base away, suggesting this may be a read error. This chain joins TRBV29-1 and TRBJ1-2, with D possibly matching TRBD1 (5 bases). Trimming cost V 4 bases and J 6 bases, with 18 bases left between them. This CDR3 has 14 residues. Germline-derived CDR1 and CDR2 are SQVTM and ANQGSEA. This chain's CDR3 is CSVAPDISLDGYTF. In DNA, the CDR3 is TGCAGCGTTGCCCCGGACATTAGCCTTGATGGCTACACCTTC.

This clonotype came up many times. The V gene is TRBV18, the J gene TRBJ2-7, with D perhaps being TRBD1 or TRBD2 (5 bases each). The CDR3 has 14 residues. Germline V gives CDR1 KGHSH, CDR2 LQKENI. V was clipped by 3 bases and J by 3 bases, with 12 bases between them. The CDR3 nucleotides read TGTGCCAGCTCACCCCCGGGACCCAGCTACGAGCAGTACTTC. Translating it yields CASSPPGPSYEQYF.

This clonotype was seen a few times. The rearrangement joins TRBV3-1 to TRBJ2-3; no reliable D call. This CDR3 has 15 amino acids. The V gene's germline CDR1 is LGHDT and CDR2 YNNKEL (reference sequence). V lost 4 bases and J lost 6, with 17 bases in between. CDR3 DNA: TGTGCCAGCAGCCGGCCGGGCCCCGAGGAGGATACGCAGTATTTT. This codes for CASSRPGPEEDTQYF.

The chain links TRBV20-1 to TRBJ2-1; D is unclear. The V end lost 2 bases, the J end lost 6 bases, and 14 bases lay between the germline ends. Germline V lookup: CDR1 DFQATT, CDR2 SNEGSKA (reference sequence). This CDR3 comprises 14 residues. CDR3 in amino acids: CSARSFYDFNEQFF. In nucleotides, the CDR3 is TGCAGTGCTAGAAGCTTTTACGACTTCAATGAGCAGTTCTTC.

This clonotype was seen repeatedly, ten times or more. This chain connects TRBV11-2 to TRBJ2-5; no reliable D call. Trimming removed 3 bases from V and 5 bases from J, with 10 bases in between. Germline loops: CDR1 SGHAT, CDR2 FQNNGV. This CDR3 spans 13 amino acids. In nucleotides, the CDR3 is TGTGCCAGCAGCTTTGGCTTACCGGAGACCCAGTACTTC. Translation: CASSFGLPETQYF.